This entry features one T cell receptor beta chain sequence. The antigen is not known. V gave up 4 bases and J gave up 6 bases; unmatched junction bases: 6. CDR1 and CDR2 (germline): SNHLY, FYNNEI. CDR3 length: 14 amino acids. Measured with immunoSEQ multiplex PCR; TCRdb has only the in-frame clones, and not every one. In the table there are about 310,000 clones, more than 65% of which are singletons. This record belongs to a study of cytotoxic CD8 clonotypes in ibrutinib-treated CLL. For the study at large: Included were 11 to 12 relapsed/refractory and 15 treatment-naive patients, of whom some 18 were IGHV unmutated. Partial response was seen in about 24 patients and complete response in 2; after median around 5.5 years, around 15 stayed remitted, some 12 progressed. Findings and limits, study-wide: Clonality went up at ibrutinib response and then declined back toward baseline at progression.

The sequence was collected from a human donor with chronic lymphocytic leukemia. Sequences were derived from PBMCs, sampled before ibrutinib treatment. The V call is TRBV2, the J call TRBJ2-1; 7 positions match TRBD1. CDR3 in amino acids: CASSGQGGSNEQFF. The CDR3, as DNA: TGTGCCAGCAGTGGACAGGGTGGTAGCAATGAGCAGTTCTTC.